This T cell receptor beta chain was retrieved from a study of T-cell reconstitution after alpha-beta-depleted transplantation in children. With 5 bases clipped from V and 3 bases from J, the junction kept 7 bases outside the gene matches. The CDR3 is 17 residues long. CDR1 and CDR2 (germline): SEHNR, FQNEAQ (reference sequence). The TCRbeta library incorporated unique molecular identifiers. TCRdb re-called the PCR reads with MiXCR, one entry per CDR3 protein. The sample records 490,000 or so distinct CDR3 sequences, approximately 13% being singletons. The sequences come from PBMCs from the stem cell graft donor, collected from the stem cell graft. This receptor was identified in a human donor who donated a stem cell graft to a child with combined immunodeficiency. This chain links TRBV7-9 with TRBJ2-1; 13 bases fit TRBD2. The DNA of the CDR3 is TGTGCCAGCAGCCCCGTGGGGACTAGCGGGGTCTACAATGAGCAGTTCTTC. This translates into CASSPVGTSGVYNEQFF.